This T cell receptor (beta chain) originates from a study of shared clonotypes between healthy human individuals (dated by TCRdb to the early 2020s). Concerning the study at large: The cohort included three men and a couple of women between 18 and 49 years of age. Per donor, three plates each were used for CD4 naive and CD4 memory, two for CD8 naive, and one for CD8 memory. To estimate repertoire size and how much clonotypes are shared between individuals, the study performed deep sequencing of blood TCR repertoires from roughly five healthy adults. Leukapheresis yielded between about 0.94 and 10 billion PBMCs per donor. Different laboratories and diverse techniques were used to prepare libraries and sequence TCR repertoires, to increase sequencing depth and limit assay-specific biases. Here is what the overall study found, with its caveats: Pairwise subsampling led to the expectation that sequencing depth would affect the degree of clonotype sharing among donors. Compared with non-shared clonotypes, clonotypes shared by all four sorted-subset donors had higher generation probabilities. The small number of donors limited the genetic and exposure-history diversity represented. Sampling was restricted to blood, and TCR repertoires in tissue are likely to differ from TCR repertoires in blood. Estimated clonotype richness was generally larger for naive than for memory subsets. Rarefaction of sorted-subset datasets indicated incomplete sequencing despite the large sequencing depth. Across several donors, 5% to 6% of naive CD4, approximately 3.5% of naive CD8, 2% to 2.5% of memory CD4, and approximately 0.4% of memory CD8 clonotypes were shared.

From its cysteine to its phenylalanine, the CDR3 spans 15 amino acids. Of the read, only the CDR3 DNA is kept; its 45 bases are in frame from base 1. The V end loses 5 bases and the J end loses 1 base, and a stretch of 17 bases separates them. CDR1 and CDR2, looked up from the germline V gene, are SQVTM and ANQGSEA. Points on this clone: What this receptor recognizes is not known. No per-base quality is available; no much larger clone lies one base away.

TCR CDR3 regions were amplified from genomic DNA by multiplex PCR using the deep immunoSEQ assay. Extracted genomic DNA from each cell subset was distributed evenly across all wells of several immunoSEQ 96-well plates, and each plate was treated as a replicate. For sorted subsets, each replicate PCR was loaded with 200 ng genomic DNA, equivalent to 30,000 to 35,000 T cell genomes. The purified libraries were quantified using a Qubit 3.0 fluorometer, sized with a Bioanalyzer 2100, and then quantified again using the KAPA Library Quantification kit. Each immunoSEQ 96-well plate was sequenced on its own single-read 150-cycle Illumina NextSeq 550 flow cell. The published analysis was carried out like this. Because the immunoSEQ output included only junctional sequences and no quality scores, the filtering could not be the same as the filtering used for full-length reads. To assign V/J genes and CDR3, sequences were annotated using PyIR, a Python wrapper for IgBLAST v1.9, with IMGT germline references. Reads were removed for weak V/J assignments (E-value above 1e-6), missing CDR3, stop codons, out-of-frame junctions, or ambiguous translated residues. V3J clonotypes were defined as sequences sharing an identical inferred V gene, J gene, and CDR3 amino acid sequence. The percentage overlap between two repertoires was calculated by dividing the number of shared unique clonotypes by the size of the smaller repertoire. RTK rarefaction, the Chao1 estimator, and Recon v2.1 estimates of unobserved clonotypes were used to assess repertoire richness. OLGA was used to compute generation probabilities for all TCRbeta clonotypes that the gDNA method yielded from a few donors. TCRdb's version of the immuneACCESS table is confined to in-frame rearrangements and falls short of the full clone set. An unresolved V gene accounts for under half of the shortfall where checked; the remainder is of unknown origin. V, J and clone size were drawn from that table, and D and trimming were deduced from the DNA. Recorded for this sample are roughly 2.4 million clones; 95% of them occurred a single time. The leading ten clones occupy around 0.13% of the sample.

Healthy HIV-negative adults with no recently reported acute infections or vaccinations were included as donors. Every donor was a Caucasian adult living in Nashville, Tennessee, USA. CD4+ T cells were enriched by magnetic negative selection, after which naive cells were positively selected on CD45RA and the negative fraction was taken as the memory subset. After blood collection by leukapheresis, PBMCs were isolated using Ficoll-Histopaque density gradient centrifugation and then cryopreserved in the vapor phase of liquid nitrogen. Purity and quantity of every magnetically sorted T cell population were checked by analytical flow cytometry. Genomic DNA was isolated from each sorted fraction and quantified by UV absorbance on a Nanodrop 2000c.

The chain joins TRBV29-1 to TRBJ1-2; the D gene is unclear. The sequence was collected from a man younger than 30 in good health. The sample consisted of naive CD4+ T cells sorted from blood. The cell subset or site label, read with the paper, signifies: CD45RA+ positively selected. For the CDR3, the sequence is CSVPWMSSYNYGYTF. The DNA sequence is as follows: TGCAGCGTTCCCTGGATGAGCTCCTATAACTATGGCTACACCTTC.